Sequencing of this T cell receptor beta chain was carried out in a study of shared clonotypes between healthy human individuals. Study information: Used for every donor were three CD4 naive, three CD4 memory, two CD8 naive and one CD8 memory plate.

The count of this clone is one. The CDR3 has 18 residues. Trimming cost V 5 bases and J 6 bases; bases outside gene matches: 15. Germline V gene data show CDR1 as SGHTA and CDR2 as FQGTGA. Clones were read by immunoSEQ multiplex PCR, and TCRdb kept only the in-frame ones, dropping some. Among 2,500,000 or so clones listed, about nine tenths were seen once. The J gene is TRBJ2-1, the V gene TRBV7-3, with 11 positions matching TRBD1. The sequence came from a man aged 18 to 29 in good health. Some clones in this sample may be carry-over from other donors' samples. The sample taken for sequencing was naive CD4+ T cells from PBMCs. The subset denotes: CD45RA+ positively selected. CDR3 sequence reads: CASSAQSGIGTGGNEQFF. CDR3 in DNA: TGTGCCAGCAGCGCACAATCGGGGATCGGGACAGGGGGCAATGAGCAGTTCTTC.